The following is a TCR beta chain sequence with its context. These data come from a study of blood T cell repertoires in COVID-19. Here immunoSEQ multiplex PCR was the method, and the copy in TCRdb shows in-frame clones only, minus some. The sample lists around 300,000 clones, roughly 90% occurring once. The CDR3 has 18 amino acids. CDR1 and CDR2 from the germline V gene are SGHTA and FQGNSA. With 1 base clipped from V and 5 bases from J, the junction kept 13 bases outside the gene matches. V and J are TRBV7-2 and TRBJ2-3; 9 nucleotides line up with TRBD2. Sequencing was performed on PBMCs or T cells enriched from blood (not recorded which). The receptor comes from a woman aged 45-65 years who had recovered from COVID-19. The CDR3 loop reads CASSLVVGVAGEGDTQYF. CDR3 coding DNA: TGTGCCAGCAGCTTAGTCGTTGGTGTAGCGGGAGAGGGAGATACGCAGTATTTT.